The sequence of this T cell receptor (beta chain) was determined in a study of blood T cell repertoires in COVID-19. Study overall: Both acute and convalescent COVID-19 samples were obtained from the United States, Italy and Spain. PBMCs, B-cell-depleted T cells, or T cells were the source of the cDNA or gDNA that made up the material.

Using immunoSEQ multiplex PCR, the repertoire was profiled, and TCRdb retains in-frame clones only, with some absent. The repertoire holds roughly 190,000 clones, with about 85% as singletons. Germline CDR1 reads SGHAT; CDR2 reads FQDESV (reference sequence). Unmatched junction bases numbered 0, after V lost 0 bases and J lost 4 bases. CDR3 length: 15 residues. The clonotype originates from an older woman with acute or convalescent COVID-19. The sequencing input was peripheral blood. V is TRBV11-1 and J is TRBJ2-5, with TRBD2 matching over 12 bases. The CDR3 protein is CASSLAGLAGETQYF. The CDR3 DNA follows: TGTGCCAGCAGCTTAGCGGGACTAGCGGGAGAGACCCAGTACTTC.